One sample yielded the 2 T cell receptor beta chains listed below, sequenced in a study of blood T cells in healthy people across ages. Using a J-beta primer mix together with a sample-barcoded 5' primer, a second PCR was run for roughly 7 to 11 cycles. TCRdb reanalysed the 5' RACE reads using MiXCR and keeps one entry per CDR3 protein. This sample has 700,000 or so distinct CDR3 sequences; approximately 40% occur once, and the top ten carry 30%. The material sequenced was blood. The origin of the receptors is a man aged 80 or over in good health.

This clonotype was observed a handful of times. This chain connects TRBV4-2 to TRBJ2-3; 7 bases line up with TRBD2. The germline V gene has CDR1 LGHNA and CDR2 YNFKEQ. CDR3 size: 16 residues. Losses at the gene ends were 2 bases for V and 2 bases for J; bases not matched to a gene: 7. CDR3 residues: CASSQLTSALTDTQYF. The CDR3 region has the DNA TGTGCCAGCAGCCAACTCACTAGCGCCCTCACAGATACGCAGTATTTT.

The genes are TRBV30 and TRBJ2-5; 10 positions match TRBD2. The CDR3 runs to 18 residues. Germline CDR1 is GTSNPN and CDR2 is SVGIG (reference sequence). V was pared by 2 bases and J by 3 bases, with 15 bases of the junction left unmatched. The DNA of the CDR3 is TGTGCCTGGAGTCGAATCCCGGGAAGCGGGAGGGCAAAAGAGACCCAGTACTTC. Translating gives CAWSRIPGSGRAKETQYF.